This TCR beta chain was observed in a study of identical twins. Germline values: CDR1 MNHEY, CDR2 SMNVEV (reference sequence). The V gene end was trimmed by 0 bases and the J gene end by 3 bases; junction bases not matched to a gene: 16. The CDR3 consists of 20 residues. Unique molecular identifiers were in the cDNA, with template-switch universal primer binding. TCRdb passed the 5' RACE reads through MiXCR, listing each CDR3 protein once. The top ten clones hold roughly 6.8% of a sample with over 250,000 distinct CDR3 sequences, nearly 9.5% of them seen once. Separately, the same data were catalogued under a study of yellow fever vaccine responses in identical twins.

Sequenced: CD8+ T cells sorted from blood. This sequence originates from a woman under 30 in good health. The chain is built from TRBV27 and TRBJ2-4; TRBD2 matches at 8 bases. DNA for the CDR3: TGTGCCAGCAGTTTATCAGCTAGCGGGCTCCTGATGGATGACAAAAACATTCAGTACTTC. This encodes CASSLSASGLLMDDKNIQYF.